This TCR beta chain was found in a study of T cell clonotyping in hematopoietic cell transplantation. Trimming shortened V by 4 bases and J by 1 base, and 17 bases separated the two germline ends. The CDR3 is 17 residues long. Germline V gene lookup returns CDR1 SGHRS and CDR2 YFSETQ. Some clones are missing from TCRdb's copy, which holds only in-frame ones; the method was immunoSEQ multiplex PCR. The table records roughly 15,000 clones, 85% of them present only once. The clonotype comes from a male patient between 55 and 70 years old who had an allogeneic stem cell transplant from a related donor, so the T cells may come from the graft donor. Some clones in this sample may be carry-over from other donors' samples. Sequencing used PBMCs, obtained 100 days after allogeneic stem cell transplant. The chain carries TRBV5-1 and TRBJ2-2; D remains ambiguous. In nucleotides, the CDR3 is TGCGCCAGCAGCAAATGGCCGCTACTCATGAACACCGGGGAGCTGTTTTTT. Encoded protein: CASSKWPLLMNTGELFF.